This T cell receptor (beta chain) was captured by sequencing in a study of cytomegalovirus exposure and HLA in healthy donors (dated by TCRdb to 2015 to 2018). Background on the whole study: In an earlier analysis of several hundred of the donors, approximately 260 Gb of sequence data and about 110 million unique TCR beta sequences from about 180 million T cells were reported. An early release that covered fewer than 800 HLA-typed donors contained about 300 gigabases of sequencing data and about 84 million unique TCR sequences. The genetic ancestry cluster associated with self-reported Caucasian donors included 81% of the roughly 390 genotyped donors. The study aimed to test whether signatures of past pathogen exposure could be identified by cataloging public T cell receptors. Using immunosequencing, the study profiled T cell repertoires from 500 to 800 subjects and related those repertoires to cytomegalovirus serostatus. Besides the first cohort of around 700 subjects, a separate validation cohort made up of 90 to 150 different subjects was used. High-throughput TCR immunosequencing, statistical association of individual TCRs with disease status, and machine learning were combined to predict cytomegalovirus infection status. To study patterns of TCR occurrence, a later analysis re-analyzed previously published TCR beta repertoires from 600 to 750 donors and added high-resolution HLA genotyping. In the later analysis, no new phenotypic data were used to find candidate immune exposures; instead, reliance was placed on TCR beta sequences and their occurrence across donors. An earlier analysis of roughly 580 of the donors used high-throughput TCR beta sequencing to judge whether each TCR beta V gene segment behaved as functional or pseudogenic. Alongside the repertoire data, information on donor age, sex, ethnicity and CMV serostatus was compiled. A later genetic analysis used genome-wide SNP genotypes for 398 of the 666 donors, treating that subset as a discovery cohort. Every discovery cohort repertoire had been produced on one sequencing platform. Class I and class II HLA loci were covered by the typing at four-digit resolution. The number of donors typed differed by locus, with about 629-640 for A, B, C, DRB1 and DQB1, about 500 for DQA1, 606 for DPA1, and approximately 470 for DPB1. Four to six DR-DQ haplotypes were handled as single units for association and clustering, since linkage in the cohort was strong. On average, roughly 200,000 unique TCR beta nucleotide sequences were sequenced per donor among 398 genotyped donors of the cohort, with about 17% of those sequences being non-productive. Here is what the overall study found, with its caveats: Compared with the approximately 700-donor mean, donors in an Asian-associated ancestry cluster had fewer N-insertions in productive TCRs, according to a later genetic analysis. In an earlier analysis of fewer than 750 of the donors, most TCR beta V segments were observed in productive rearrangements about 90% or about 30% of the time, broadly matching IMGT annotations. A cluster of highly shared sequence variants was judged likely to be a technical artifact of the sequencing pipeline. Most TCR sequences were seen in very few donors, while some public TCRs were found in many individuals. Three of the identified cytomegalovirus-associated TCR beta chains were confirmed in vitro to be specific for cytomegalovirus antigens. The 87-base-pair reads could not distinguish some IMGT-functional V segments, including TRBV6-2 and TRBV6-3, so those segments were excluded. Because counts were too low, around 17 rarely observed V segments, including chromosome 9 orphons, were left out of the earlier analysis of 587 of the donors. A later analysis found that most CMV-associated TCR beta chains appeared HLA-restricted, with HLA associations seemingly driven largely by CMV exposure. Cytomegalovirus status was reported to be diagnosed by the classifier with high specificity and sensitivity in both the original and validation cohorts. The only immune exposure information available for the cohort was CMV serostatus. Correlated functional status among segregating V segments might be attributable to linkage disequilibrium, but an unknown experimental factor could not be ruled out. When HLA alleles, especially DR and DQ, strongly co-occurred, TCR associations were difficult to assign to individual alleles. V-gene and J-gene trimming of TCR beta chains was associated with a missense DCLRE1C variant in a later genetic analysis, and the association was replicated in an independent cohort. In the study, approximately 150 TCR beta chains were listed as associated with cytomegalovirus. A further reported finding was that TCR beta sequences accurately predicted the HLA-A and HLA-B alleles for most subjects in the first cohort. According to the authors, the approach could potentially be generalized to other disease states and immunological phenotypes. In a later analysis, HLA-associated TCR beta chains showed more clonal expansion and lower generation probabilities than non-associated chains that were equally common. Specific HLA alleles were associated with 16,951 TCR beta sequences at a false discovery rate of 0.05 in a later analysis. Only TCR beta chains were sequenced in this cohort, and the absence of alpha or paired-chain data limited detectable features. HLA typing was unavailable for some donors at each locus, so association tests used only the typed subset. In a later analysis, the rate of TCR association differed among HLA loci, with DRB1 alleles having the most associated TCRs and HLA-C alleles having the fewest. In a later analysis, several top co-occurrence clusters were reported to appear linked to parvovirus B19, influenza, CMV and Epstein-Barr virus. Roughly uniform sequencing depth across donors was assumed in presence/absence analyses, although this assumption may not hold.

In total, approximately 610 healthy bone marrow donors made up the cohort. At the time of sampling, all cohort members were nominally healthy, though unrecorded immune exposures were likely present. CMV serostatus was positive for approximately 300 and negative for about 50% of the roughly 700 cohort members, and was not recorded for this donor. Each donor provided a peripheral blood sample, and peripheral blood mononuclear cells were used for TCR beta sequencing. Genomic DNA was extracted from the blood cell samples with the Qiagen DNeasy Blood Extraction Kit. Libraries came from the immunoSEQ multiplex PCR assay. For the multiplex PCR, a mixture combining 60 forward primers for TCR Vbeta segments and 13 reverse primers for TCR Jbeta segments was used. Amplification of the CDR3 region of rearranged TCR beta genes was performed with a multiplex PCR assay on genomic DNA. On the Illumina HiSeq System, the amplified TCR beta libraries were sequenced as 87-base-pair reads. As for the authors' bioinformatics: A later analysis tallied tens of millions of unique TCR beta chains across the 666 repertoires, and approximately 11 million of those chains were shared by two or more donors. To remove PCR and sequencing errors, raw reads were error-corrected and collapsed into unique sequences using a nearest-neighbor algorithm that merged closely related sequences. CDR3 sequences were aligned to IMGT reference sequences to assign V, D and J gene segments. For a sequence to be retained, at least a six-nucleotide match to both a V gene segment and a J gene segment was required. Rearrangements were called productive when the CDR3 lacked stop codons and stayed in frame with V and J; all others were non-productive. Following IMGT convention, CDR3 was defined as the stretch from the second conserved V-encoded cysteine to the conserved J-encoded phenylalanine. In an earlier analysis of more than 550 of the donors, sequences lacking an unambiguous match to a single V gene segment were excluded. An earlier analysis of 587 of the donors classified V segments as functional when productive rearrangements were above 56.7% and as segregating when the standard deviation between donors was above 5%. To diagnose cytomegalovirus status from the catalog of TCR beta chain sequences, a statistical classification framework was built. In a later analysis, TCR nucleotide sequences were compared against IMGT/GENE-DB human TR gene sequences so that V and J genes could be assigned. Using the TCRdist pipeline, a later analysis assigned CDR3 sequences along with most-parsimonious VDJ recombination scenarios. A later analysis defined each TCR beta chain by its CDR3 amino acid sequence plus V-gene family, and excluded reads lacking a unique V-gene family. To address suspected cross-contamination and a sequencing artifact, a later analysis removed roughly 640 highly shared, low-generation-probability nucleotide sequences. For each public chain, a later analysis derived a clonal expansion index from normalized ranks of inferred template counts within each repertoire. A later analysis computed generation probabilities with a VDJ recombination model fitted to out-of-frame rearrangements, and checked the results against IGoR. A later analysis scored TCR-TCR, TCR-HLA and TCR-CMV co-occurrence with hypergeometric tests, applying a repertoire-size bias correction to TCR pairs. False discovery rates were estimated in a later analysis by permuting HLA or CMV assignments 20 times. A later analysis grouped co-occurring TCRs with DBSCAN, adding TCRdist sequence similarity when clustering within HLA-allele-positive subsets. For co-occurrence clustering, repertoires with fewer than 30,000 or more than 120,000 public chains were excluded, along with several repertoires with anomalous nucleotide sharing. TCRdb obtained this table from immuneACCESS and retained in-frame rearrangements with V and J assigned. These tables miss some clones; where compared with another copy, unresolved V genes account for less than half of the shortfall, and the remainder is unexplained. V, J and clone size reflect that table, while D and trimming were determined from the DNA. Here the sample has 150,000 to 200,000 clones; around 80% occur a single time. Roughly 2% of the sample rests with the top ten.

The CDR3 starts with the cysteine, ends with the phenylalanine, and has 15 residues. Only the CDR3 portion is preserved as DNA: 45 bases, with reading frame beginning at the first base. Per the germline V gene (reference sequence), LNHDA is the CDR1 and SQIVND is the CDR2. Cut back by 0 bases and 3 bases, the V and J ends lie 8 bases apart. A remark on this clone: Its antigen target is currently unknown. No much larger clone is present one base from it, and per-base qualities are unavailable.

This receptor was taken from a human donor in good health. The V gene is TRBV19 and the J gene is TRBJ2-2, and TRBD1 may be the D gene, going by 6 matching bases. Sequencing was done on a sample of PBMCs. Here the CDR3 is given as CASSIEAGDTGELFF. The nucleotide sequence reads TGTGCCAGTAGTATAGAGGCAGGGGACACCGGGGAGCTGTTTTTT.